This T cell receptor (beta chain) was sequenced in a study of neoadjuvant nivolumab and ipilimumab in lung cancer (dated by TCRdb to about 2020). With regard to the full study: Nivolumab was given at 3 mg/kg intravenously on days 1, 15 and 29, and the combination arm added ipilimumab 1 mg/kg on day 1 only. The trial treated 44 patients with operable NSCLC: roughly 23 were randomized to nivolumab monotherapy and around 21 to nivolumab plus ipilimumab. TCR repertoires in pretherapy (baseline) peripheral blood were compared with TCR repertoires in tumors resected at surgery after neoadjuvant immune checkpoint blockade. Matched pretherapy and resected tumor pairs were analyzed from seven patients, of whom four had been treated with nivolumab and three with nivolumab plus ipilimumab. The major pathologic response (MPR) rate in the intention-to-treat population in each study arm was designated as the primary trial endpoint. Paper-wide results and their limitations: A small number of samples was subjected to TCR sequencing. From pretherapy to surgery, increases in tumor T-cell richness and clonality were observed in three of three dual-therapy tumors but in only two of four nivolumab-treated tumors. Compared with tumor-adjacent uninvolved lung, resected tumors had greater TCR richness and clonality, and increases showed up in more of the dual-therapy-treated tumors. TCR richness in pretherapy blood showed a positive correlation with richness in tumors resected after neoadjuvant therapy (Spearman R of about 0.79). No significant correlation was found between TCR clonality and pathologic tumor regression, and only one major-pathologic-response sample was available for the clonality analysis.

What this sample's time point label stands for: at surgical resection after neoadjuvant nivolumab +/- ipilimumab. The samples were taken from NEOSTAR, a phase 2 randomized trial in operable NSCLC that tested neoadjuvant nivolumab or nivolumab plus ipilimumab, followed by surgery. Trimming at the junction amounts to 0 bases on V and 6 bases on J, and the germline ends lie 21 bases apart. Spanning cysteine to phenylalanine, the CDR3 consists of 18 amino acids. Just the 54-base CDR3 DNA is kept, in frame starting at base 1. For CDR1 and CDR2, the germline V gene lists SGHTA and FQGNSA. Preparation of the library involved the immunoSEQ multiplex PCR assay. As for the original processing: Richness and clonality were used to summarize the repertoires, and clones that significantly expanded or contracted between pre- and post-therapy samples were identified. Imported from immuneACCESS, the table was reduced by TCRdb to in-frame sequences with V and J called. These copies leave out some clones; in studies compared against another copy, an unresolved V gene accounts for under half, and the cause of the remainder is not known. V and J calls and clone size follow that table, whereas D and trimming were derived from the DNA. This sample gives 9,500 to 10,000 clones in total; approximately 77% of them show up just once. The ten largest clones take up 7.5% of the sample.

Points on this clone: Its antigen is unknown. The sample holds no much larger clone one base away, and base qualities are not on file.

Source: tumor tissue, taken after neoadjuvant nivolumab, alone or with ipilimumab, at or shortly before surgery. The chain links TRBV7-2 with TRBJ1-5, with a weak D call of TRBD1 (5 bases match). This TCR came from an adult with non-small cell lung cancer. Some clones in this sample may be carry-over from other donors' samples. The CDR3 protein is CASSLAPSPPGQSQPQHF. Here is the DNA: TGTGCCAGCAGCTTAGCGCCAAGCCCCCCAGGGCAGAGTCAGCCCCAGCATTTT.